This TCR beta chain appears in the sequencing data of a study of T cell responses to AZD1222 COVID-19 vaccine. Only in-frame clones appear in the TCRdb table, and some are missing; sequencing was by immunoSEQ multiplex PCR. Among some 140,000 clones listed, roughly nine tenths were seen once. The CDR3 contains 14 residues. Germline V CDR1 and CDR2: MNHEY, SMNVEV (reference sequence). Germline trimming cut 4 bases from V and 5 bases from J; bases unmatched to any gene: 6. Findings and limits, study-wide: Along spike, vaccine-associated CD4 TCRs were found throughout, with dominance at 160-218 and 743-854. Rises in breadth and depth of Spike-specific TCRs came after two AZD1222 doses.

Concerning this clone itself: What it binds is not known.

J is TRBJ1-2 and V is TRBV27; TRBD1 aligns across 8 bases. The sequence derives from an adult who received the AZD1222 COVID-19 vaccine. Material: peripheral blood, obtained 28 days after the second AZD1222 dose. CDR3 region: CASSSNRGEYGYTF. The CDR3 bases are TGTGCCAGCAGTTCCAACAGGGGGGAGTATGGCTACACCTTC.